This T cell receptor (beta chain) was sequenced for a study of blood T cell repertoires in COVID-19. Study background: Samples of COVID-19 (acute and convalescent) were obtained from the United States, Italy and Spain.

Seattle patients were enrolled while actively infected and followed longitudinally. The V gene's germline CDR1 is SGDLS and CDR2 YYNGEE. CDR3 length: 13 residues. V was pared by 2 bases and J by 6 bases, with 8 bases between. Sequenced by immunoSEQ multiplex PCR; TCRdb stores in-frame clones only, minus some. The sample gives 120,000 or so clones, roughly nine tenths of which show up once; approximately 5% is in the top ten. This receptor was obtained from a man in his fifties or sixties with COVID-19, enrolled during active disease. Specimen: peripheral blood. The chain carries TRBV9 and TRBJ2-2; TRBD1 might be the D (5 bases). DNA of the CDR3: TGTGCCAGCAGCGTCATGACAGCCGGGGAGCTGTTTTTT. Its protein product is CASSVMTAGELFF. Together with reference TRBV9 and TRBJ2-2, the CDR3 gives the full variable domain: DSGVTQTPKHLITATGQRVTLRCSPRSGDLSVYWYQQSLDQGLQFLIQYYNGEERAKGNILERFSAQQFPDLHSELNLSSLELGDSALYFCASSVMTAGELFFGEGSRLTVL.